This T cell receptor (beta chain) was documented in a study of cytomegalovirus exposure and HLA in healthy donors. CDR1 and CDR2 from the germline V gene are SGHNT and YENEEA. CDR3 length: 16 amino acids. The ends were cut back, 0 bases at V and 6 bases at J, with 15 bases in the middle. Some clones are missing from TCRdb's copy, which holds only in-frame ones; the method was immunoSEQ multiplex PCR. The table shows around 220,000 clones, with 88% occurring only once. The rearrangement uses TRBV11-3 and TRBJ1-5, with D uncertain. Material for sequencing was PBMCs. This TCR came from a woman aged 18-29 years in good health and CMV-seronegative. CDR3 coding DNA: TGTGCCAGCAGCTTAGATCGTAGTGGGCCGAGTCAGCCCCAGCATTTT. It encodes CASSLDRSGPSQPQHF. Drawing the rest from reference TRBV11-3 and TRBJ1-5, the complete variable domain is EAGVVQSPRYKIIEKKQPVAFWCNPISGHNTLYWYLQNLGQGPELLIRYENEEAVDDSQLPKDRFSAERLKGVDSTLKIQPAELGDSAVYLCASSLDRSGPSQPQHFGDGTRLSIL.